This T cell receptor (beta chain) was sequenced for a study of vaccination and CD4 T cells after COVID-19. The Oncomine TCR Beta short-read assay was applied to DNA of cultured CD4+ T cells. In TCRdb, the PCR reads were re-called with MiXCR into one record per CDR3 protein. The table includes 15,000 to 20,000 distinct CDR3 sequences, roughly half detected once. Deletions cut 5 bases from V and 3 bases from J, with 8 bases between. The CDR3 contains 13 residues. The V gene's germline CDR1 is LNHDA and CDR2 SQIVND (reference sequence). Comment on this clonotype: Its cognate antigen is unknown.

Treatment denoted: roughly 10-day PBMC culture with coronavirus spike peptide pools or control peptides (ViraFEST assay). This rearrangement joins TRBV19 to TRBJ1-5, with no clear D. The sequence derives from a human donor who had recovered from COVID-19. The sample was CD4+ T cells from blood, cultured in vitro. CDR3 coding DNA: TGTGCCAGTAGTTTCACAGTCAATCAGCCCCAGCATTTT. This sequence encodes CASSFTVNQPQHF.